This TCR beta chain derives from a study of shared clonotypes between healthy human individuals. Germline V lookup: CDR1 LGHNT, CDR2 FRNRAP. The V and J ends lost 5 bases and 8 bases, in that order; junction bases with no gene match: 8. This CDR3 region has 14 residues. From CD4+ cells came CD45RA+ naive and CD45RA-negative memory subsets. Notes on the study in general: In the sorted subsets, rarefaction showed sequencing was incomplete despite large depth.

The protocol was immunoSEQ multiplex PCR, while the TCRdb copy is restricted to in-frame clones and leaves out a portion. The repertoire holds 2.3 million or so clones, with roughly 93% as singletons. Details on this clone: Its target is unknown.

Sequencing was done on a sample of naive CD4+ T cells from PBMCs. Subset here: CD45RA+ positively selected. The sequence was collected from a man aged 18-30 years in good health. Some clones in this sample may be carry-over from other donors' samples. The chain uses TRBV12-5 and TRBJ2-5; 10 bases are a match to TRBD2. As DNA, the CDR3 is TGTGCTAGTGGTGATAGGACTAGCGGTATTACCCAGTACTTC. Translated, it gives CASGDRTSGITQYF.